The 5 T cell receptor beta chains given below trace back to one sample, sequenced in a study of CD8+CD57+ T cells in acquired aplastic anemia. TCR beta VDJ and CDR3 were profiled, and genomic DNA was the template. TCRdb re-derived calls from the reads in MiXCR, one entry per CDR3 protein. The sample holds 180,000 or so distinct CDR3 sequences, about three fifths seen once. By flow cytometry, patients selected for sequencing had shown an expansion of CD8+CD57+ cells. What was sequenced was sorted CD4+, CD8+, or CD8+CD57+ T cells (not recorded which) from PBMCs. These receptors were obtained from a human donor with aplastic anemia.

The rearrangement links TRBV7-8 to TRBJ2-1, with 8 positions matching TRBD1. This CDR3 region has 16 residues. Per germline, CDR1 SGHVS and CDR2 FQNEAQ. J gave up 6 bases and V 3 bases, and 10 bases lay outside the gene matches. This chain's CDR3 is CASSLNRDRKTNEQFF. CDR3 DNA: TGTGCCAGCAGCTTGAACCGGGACAGGAAAACCAATGAGCAGTTCTTC.

With regard to this clonotype: Germline is not matched at one junction end, which may reflect a read error. The chain recombines TRBV7-9 with TRBJ2-7; TRBD2 aligns across 10 bases. This CDR3 has 14 amino acids. Germline V gene data show CDR1 as SEHNR and CDR2 as FQNEAQ (reference sequence). The CDR3 region has the DNA TGCGCCAGCAGCCAAGCTAGCGGGAGAGGCGAGCAGTACTTC. This codes for CASSQASGRGEQYF.

This clonotype was recorded at least ten times. This rearrangement joins TRBV19 to TRBJ1-5; D call uncertain. V dropped 2 bases and J dropped 2 bases, with 10 bases sitting between them. The germline CDR1 and CDR2 sequences are LNHDA and SQIVND (reference sequence). The CDR3 consists of 15 residues. The CDR3 DNA follows: TGTGCCAGTAGTATAACGGGAAGAGGCAATCAGCCCCAGCATTTT. Encoded protein: CASSITGRGNQPQHF.

This chain uses TRBV2 with TRBJ1-5; the D is unclear. Germline V gives CDR1 SNHLY, CDR2 FYNNEI. The V end lost 5 bases, the J end lost 3 bases, and 11 bases lay between the germline ends. The CDR3 loop spans 14 amino acids. DNA of the CDR3: TGTGCCAGCAGTTCTGGACGGAACAATCAGCCCCAGCATTTT. Its protein is CASSSGRNNQPQHF. The variable domain in full, with the rest retrieved from reference TRBV2 and TRBJ1-5, is EPEVTQTPSHQVTQMGQEVILRCVPISNHLYFYWYRQILGQKVEFLVSFYNNEISEKSEIFDDQFSVERPDGSNFTLKIRSTKLEDSAMYFCASSSGRNNQPQHFGDGTRLSIL.

Many counts were recorded for this clonotype. This rearrangement joins TRBV11-2 to TRBJ1-2; a weak D match, TRBD1 (6 bases). The CDR3 spans 15 residues. CDR1 SGHAT and CDR2 FQNNGV come from the germline V gene. Trimming shortened V by 4 bases and J by 6 bases, and 18 bases separated the two germline ends. The CDR3 here is CASSSGPWGRDGYTF. CDR3 DNA sequence: TGTGCCAGCAGCTCCGGCCCCTGGGGGCGGGATGGCTACACCTTC.